This T cell receptor beta chain comes out of a study of T cells in Graves' hyperthyroidism and ophthalmopathy. General study results and limits: Researchers found most expanded thyroid clonotypes above 0.001 in blood as well.

Germline V gene lookup returns CDR1 SGHTA and CDR2 FQGNSA. V was pared by 1 base and J by 5 bases, with 9 bases of the junction left unmatched. The CDR3 loop spans 16 amino acids. Those patients with uncontrolled infection, other autoimmune disease, pregnancy or lactation were excluded. The TCR beta CDR3 regions underwent amplification using RNA transcripts as the source. Researchers ran a first-round RT-PCR on the TCR CDR3 using the HTBI primer set. TCRdb processed the multiplex PCR reads anew with MiXCR; each CDR3 protein has one entry. The sample yields 45,000 or so distinct CDR3 sequences, around half seen once. For this clonotype: The antigen remains unidentified.

The source of this sequence is a woman aged 50 to 65 with Graves' hyperthyroidism. The sample was peripheral blood or thyroid tissue (not recorded which). The chain employs TRBV7-2 and TRBJ2-5; 8 bases fit TRBD2. DNA for the CDR3: TGTGCCAGCAGCTTAGAGTCGGCGGGAGGTTTGGAGACCCAGTACTTC. Its translation is CASSLESAGGLETQYF.